These 30 T cell receptor beta chains were all obtained from the same sample, sequenced in a study of T cells in Graves' hyperthyroidism and ophthalmopathy. The investigators amplified TCR beta CDR3 regions from RNA transcripts. Using the HTBI primer set, a first-round RT-PCR was run on the TCR CDR3. TCRdb analysed the multiplex PCR reads with MiXCR anew, one entry per CDR3 protein. The table lists 490,000 or so distinct CDR3 sequences, 15% to 20% of them singletons. The sequenced material came from blood. The receptors derive from a woman in her 30s with Graves' ophthalmopathy.

V and J are TRBV14 and TRBJ2-5; 9 bases line up with TRBD2. J lost 5 bases, V lost 1 base, and 8 bases had no gene match. CDR1 is SGHDN and CDR2 is FVKESK in the germline V gene. The CDR3 covers 16 residues. The chain's CDR3 is CASSQGASGIAETQYF. CDR3 DNA sequence: TGTGCCAGCAGCCAAGGAGCTAGCGGGATCGCGGAGACCCAGTACTTC.

J is TRBJ2-1 and V is TRBV25-1; 7 bases are a match to TRBD1. Germline lookup yields CDR1 MGHDK and CDR2 SYGVNS. With V trimmed by 8 bases and J by 4 bases, 5 bases remained unmatched. The CDR3 is 13 residues long. Here the CDR3 reads CASAGTEYNEQFF. In DNA form, the CDR3 reads TGTGCCAGCGCCGGGACAGAATACAATGAGCAGTTCTTC.

In its sample, this clonotype was seen many times. The J gene is TRBJ2-5, the V gene TRBV28, with D perhaps matching TRBD2 (7 bases). V shed 2 bases and J shed 1 base, with 11 bases lying between them. The CDR3 runs to 15 residues. Germline V gene lookup returns CDR1 MDHEN and CDR2 SYDVKM. This CDR3 reads CASSLGRGLQETQYF. DNA for the CDR3: TGTGCCAGCAGTTTAGGGCGGGGGCTCCAAGAGACCCAGTACTTC.

Only a few counts were recorded for this clonotype. A much larger clone is a single base away; this may be a read error. The chain has TRBV7-2 and TRBJ2-5; 8 bases fit TRBD2. The CDR3 length is 18 residues. J gave up 4 bases and V 4 bases, and 17 bases lay outside the gene matches. CDR1 and CDR2 from the germline V gene are SGHTA and FQGNSA. In DNA form, the CDR3 reads TGTGCCAGCAGCTGCGGGGGGCCGGGAGGGCCATTGGGAGAGACCCAGTACTTC. This sequence encodes CASSCGGPGGPLGETQYF. Full variable domain (remainder filled in from reference TRBV7-2 and TRBJ2-5): GAGVSQSPSNKVTEKGKDVELRCDPISGHTALYWYRQSLGQGLEFLIYFQGNSAPDKSGLPSDRFSAERTGGSVSTLTIQRTQQEDSAVYLCASSCGGPGGPLGETQYFGPGTRLLVL.

This clonotype was counted ten times or more. The chain employs TRBV7-2 and TRBJ2-7; 9 bases agree with TRBD2. V trimming: 1 base; J trimming: 6 bases; junction bases outside the gene matches: 4. Germline CDR1 SGHTA, CDR2 FQGNSA. The CDR3 is 14 residues long. In DNA, the CDR3 is TGTGCCAGCAGCTTAGGCGGGAGGGTCGGCGAGCAGTACTTC. This codes for CASSLGGRVGEQYF. Variable domain in full (rest from reference TRBV7-2 and TRBJ2-7): GAGVSQSPSNKVTEKGKDVELRCDPISGHTALYWYRQSLGQGLEFLIYFQGNSAPDKSGLPSDRFSAERTGGSVSTLTIQRTQQEDSAVYLCASSLGGRVGEQYFGPGTRLTVT.

This clonotype was observed a few times. The chain combines TRBV20-1 with TRBJ2-1; TRBD2 is a possible D gene (5 bases). CDR3 length: 10 residues. The ends were cut back, 6 bases at V and 14 bases at J, with 14 bases in the middle. CDR1 is DFQATT, CDR2 SNEGSKA, per germline (reference sequence). Here the CDR3 DNA reads TGCAGTGCCGTTAGCGAGGGAAAGTTCTTC. It translates to CSAVSEGKFF.

The genes are TRBV20-1 and TRBJ2-2; perhaps TRBD2 as D (6 bases). This CDR3 comprises 14 residues. V shed 5 bases and J shed 0 bases, with 10 bases lying between them. The germline V gene encodes CDR1 DFQATT and CDR2 SNEGSKA (reference sequence). CDR3 bases: TGCAGTGCTGAGATAGCGGCGAACACCGGGGAGCTGTTTTTT. It encodes CSAEIAANTGELFF.

The chain employs TRBV6-5 and TRBJ2-1, with 7 nucleotides matching TRBD2. Germline values: CDR1 MNHEY, CDR2 SVGAGI. Unmatched junction bases numbered 4, after V lost 0 bases and J lost 2 bases. The CDR3 totals 16 residues. As DNA, the CDR3 is TGTGCCAGCAGTTACTCGACGGGAGGAGCCTACAATGAGCAGTTCTTC. It encodes CASSYSTGGAYNEQFF.

The V gene is TRBV27, the J gene TRBJ2-1; 8 bases are a match to TRBD1. The V segment lost 8 bases and the J segment 2 bases; nucleotides outside the gene matches: 8. Germline CDR1 reads MNHEY; CDR2 reads SMNVEV (reference sequence). The CDR3 has 15 amino acids. CDR3 nucleotide sequence: TGTGCCAGCCGTACCCCGGACAGGGCCTACAATGAGCAGTTCTTC. Encoded protein: CASRTPDRAYNEQFF.

There are many counts of this clonotype. The J gene is TRBJ2-5, the V gene TRBV27; D remains unclear. Deletions cut 6 bases from V and 5 bases from J, with 16 bases between. The CDR3 has 14 amino acids. The germline V gene has CDR1 MNHEY and CDR2 SMNVEV (reference sequence). This CDR3 is CASSFNTGWETQYF. CDR3 in DNA: TGTGCCAGCAGCTTTAATACTGGGTGGGAGACCCAGTACTTC.

This clonotype has a count of ten or more. The chain carries TRBV7-9 and TRBJ2-3; the D call may be TRBD1 or TRBD2 (5 bases each). The V gene lost 10 bases and the J gene lost 6 bases, with 14 bases spanning the gap. The length of the CDR3 is 12 residues. Germline CDR1 SEHNR, CDR2 FQNEAQ (reference sequence). CDR3 protein: CAMGTAGDTQYF. CDR3 nucleotides: TGTGCCATGGGGACGGCCGGGGATACGCAGTATTTT.

This clonotype was seen a handful of times. J is TRBJ2-7 and V is TRBV10-1; a possible D gene is TRBD1 (5 bases). CDR3 length: 16 residues. Germline values: CDR1 WNHNN, CDR2 SYGVQD (reference sequence). The V end lost 8 bases, the J end lost 2 bases, and 22 bases lay between the germline ends. CDR3: CASEKAADRATYEQYF. The DNA for the CDR3 is TGCGCCAGCGAAAAAGCCGCTGACAGAGCCACCTACGAGCAGTACTTC.

This clonotype was picked up many times. J is TRBJ1-1 and V is TRBV12-3 or TRBV12-4; D gene unclear. The CDR3 is made up of 16 amino acids. The V gene lost 4 bases and the J gene lost 1 base, with 16 bases spanning the gap. DNA of the CDR3: TGTGCCAGCAGTTCTTTCGCAGAGGAACCGAACACTGAAGCTTTCTTT. Translation: CASSSFAEEPNTEAFF.

The chain has TRBV12-3 or TRBV12-4 and TRBJ2-2; 8 bases match TRBD1. The V gene end was trimmed by 7 bases and the J gene end by 3 bases; junction bases not matched to a gene: 7. The CDR3 spans 15 residues. The chain's CDR3 is CASKSDRADTGELFF. CDR3 DNA sequence: TGTGCCAGCAAGTCGGACAGGGCGGACACCGGGGAGCTGTTTTTT.

This clonotype was seen repeatedly, ten times or more. The chain combines TRBV2 with TRBJ2-1; D remains ambiguous. This CDR3 has 16 amino acids. V lost 2 bases, J lost 0 bases, and 11 bases lay in between. CDR1 is SNHLY, CDR2 FYNNEI, per germline. DNA of the CDR3: TGTGCCAGCAGTGAACGGGTGGGGTACTCCTACAATGAGCAGTTCTTC. It translates to CASSERVGYSYNEQFF.

This clonotype was picked up a small number of times. The chain carries TRBV6-1 and TRBJ2-3; possibly TRBD2 for D (6 bases). CDR1 and CDR2 from the germline V gene are MNHNS and SASEGT. The V end lost 1 base, the J end lost 3 bases, and 8 bases lay between the germline ends. This CDR3 has 14 amino acids. CDR3 DNA: TGTGCCAGCAGTGAAGGGGACTTAACAGATACGCAGTATTTT. Amino acids: CASSEGDLTDTQYF.

This chain connects TRBV18 to TRBJ2-7; possible D gene TRBD1, 5 bases. The V gene's germline CDR1 is KGHSH and CDR2 LQKENI. The germline V and J ends were trimmed by 3 bases and 2 bases, with 17 bases remaining between them. The CDR3 consists of 16 residues. In DNA form, the CDR3 reads TGTGCCAGCTCACCTACCAATTATAAGGGGCCCTACGAGCAGTACTTC. This encodes CASSPTNYKGPYEQYF.

In this sample, this clonotype turned up many times. V gene TRBV6-2 or TRBV6-3 combines with J gene TRBJ2-5; tentatively, D is TRBD1 (6 bases). The V gene lost 4 bases and the J gene lost 4 bases, with 13 bases spanning the gap. The germline V gene encodes CDR1 MNHEY and CDR2 SVGEGT. This CDR3 comprises 14 residues. This CDR3 reads CASSFRQVGETQYF. CDR3 nucleotides: TGTGCCAGCAGTTTCCGACAGGTCGGAGAGACCCAGTACTTC.

This clonotype was observed a few times. The rearrangement uses TRBV27 and TRBJ2-1; tentative D call: TRBD2 (6 bases). The CDR3 has 14 amino acids. Germline V gene data show CDR1 as MNHEY and CDR2 as SMNVEV (reference sequence). V was cut by 2 bases and J by 5 bases, with 10 bases left in between. CDR3 loop: CASSLRRGNNEQFF. In DNA, the CDR3 is TGTGCCAGCAGTTTAAGGCGGGGAAACAATGAGCAGTTCTTC.

The J gene is TRBJ2-7, the V gene TRBV24-1, with D unclear. The germline gives CDR1 KGHDR, CDR2 SFDVKD. V was pared by 4 bases and J by 3 bases, with 3 bases between. The CDR3 covers 11 residues. CDR3 sequence: CATSDRYEQYF. The CDR3 DNA reads TGTGCCACCAGTGACCGCTACGAGCAGTACTTC.

In its sample, this clonotype was seen many times. J is TRBJ2-3 and V is TRBV27; D might be TRBD2 (5 bases). The CDR3 totals 15 residues. Germline loops: CDR1 MNHEY, CDR2 SMNVEV (reference sequence). V lost 5 bases and J lost 1, with 13 bases in between. This CDR3 is CASSLTGSGTDTQYF. The DNA of the CDR3 is TGTGCCAGCAGTCTGACGGGGTCGGGCACAGATACGCAGTATTTT.

Concerning this clonotype itself: Compared with germline, one end of the junction differs, possibly owing to a read error. The V and J genes are TRBV6-1 and TRBJ2-1; tentative D call: TRBD2 (5 bases). The CDR3 runs to 14 residues. Germline values: CDR1 MNHNS, CDR2 SASEGT. The CDR3 sequence: CASSKGLGYNEQLF. CDR3 bases: TGTGCCAGCAGTAAAGGACTCGGCTACAATGAGCAGCTCTTC.

This clonotype was detected ten times or more. V gene TRBV20-1 combines with J gene TRBJ2-4; 8 bases fit TRBD2. Germline V gene lookup returns CDR1 DFQATT and CDR2 SNEGSKA (reference sequence). V dropped 7 bases and J dropped 0; count of bases not matched to a gene: 5. The CDR3 totals 14 residues. For the CDR3, the DNA is TGCAGTGTTGTTGCGGGGGGAGCCAAAAACATTCAGTACTTC. Translation gives CSVVAGGAKNIQYF.

The J gene is TRBJ1-6, the V gene TRBV29-1, with D possibly matching TRBD1 (5 bases). The germline V gene encodes CDR1 SQVTM and CDR2 ANQGSEA. This CDR3 is 13 amino acids long. Between the trimmed V and J ends, which lost 0 bases and 10 bases, there was a span of 10 bases. The CDR3 DNA is TGCAGCGTTGAAGAGGGGCTGGGCTCACCCCTCCACTTT. Its translation: CSVEEGLGSPLHF.

The table lists this clonotype with a few counts. The chain recombines TRBV27 with TRBJ1-1; a weak D match, TRBD1 (5 bases). CDR3 length: 13 residues. Germline V CDR1 and CDR2: MNHEY, SMNVEV (reference sequence). V dropped 6 bases and J dropped 6 bases, with 14 bases sitting between them. This CDR3 reads CASRGEAGPEAFF. The CDR3 DNA reads TGTGCCAGCAGAGGGGAGGCAGGGCCTGAAGCTTTCTTT.

The sample holds many counts of this clonotype. The J gene is TRBJ1-4, the V gene TRBV28; D perhaps matches TRBD1 (5 bases). Germline V CDR1 and CDR2: MDHEN, SYDVKM. The CDR3 totals 16 residues. Trimming took 3 bases from V and 8 from J, leaving 19 bases between them. CDR3: CASSFPIGGEGEKLFF. The CDR3 DNA reads TGTGCCAGCAGTTTCCCCATTGGGGGAGAGGGGGAAAAACTGTTTTTT.

V and J are TRBV24-1 and TRBJ2-1, with TRBD1 as a possible D gene (6 bases). The CDR3 sequence is 14 residues long. Between the trimmed V and J ends, which lost 5 bases and 8 bases, there was a span of 15 bases. CDR1 KGHDR and CDR2 SFDVKD come from the germline V gene. In nucleotides, the CDR3 is TGTGCCACCAGTGCTCCAGGGGCACAGGATGAGCAGTTCTTC. Amino acids: CATSAPGAQDEQFF.

This clonotype occurred many times. V gene TRBV5-1 combines with J gene TRBJ2-1; TRBD2 aligns across 8 bases. Germline CDR1 reads SGHRS; CDR2 reads YFSETQ. This CDR3 has 15 residues. Trimming took 0 bases from V and 7 from J; bases not matched to a gene: 6. The CDR3 DNA is TGCGCCAGCAGCTTGGAAGCGGGAGCGAGGAATGAGCAGTTCTTC. It codes for CASSLEAGARNEQFF.

The J gene is TRBJ2-3, the V gene TRBV3-1, with D tentatively TRBD1 (5 bases). V was trimmed by 4 bases and J by 5 bases, leaving 22 bases between them. This CDR3 has 17 residues. CDR1 LGHDT and CDR2 YNNKEL come from the germline V gene (reference sequence). The CDR3 sequence is CASSPQPRALRGDTQYF. Here the CDR3 DNA reads TGTGCCAGCAGCCCCCAACCTCGGGCCCTTAGGGGAGATACGCAGTATTTT.

The chain combines TRBV24-1 with TRBJ2-6; no reliable D call. Germline CDR1 KGHDR, CDR2 SFDVKD. Trimming took off 5 bases at V and 4 bases at J, with 2 bases between the two ends. This CDR3 is built from 12 residues. The DNA of the CDR3 is TGTGCCACCAGTGCCGGGGCCAACGTCCTGACTTTC. This sequence encodes CATSAGANVLTF.